This TCR beta chain emerged from a study of OX40 agonist ivuxolimab in advanced cancers. Overall study: Patients were infused with ivuxolimab every 2 weeks at 0.01 to 10 mg/kg. At around 83% male, the cohort had a mean age of 60 years, ranging from about 23 to 79. Points from the study as a whole: By week 6 at 0.1 to 3.0 mg/kg, blood CD4+ and CD8+ T cells had expanded clonally. On average, CD8+ T cells had more expanded clones than CD4+.

Clones were sequenced by immunoSEQ multiplex PCR, and TCRdb holds only the in-frame ones, with some missing. The repertoire holds approximately 76,000 clones, with 75% to 90% as singletons. After removal of 0 bases from V and 5 bases from J, the junction contained 2 bases not matched to a gene. The V gene's germline CDR1 is SGHRS and CDR2 YFSETQ. The CDR3 is made up of 13 amino acids. On this clone: Antigen unknown.

The sequenced sample was CD4+ or CD8+ T cells sorted from blood, obtained in a trial of the OX40 agonist ivuxolimab. The sequence came from an adult with an advanced solid tumor such as melanoma, head and neck, liver or kidney cancer. This chain links TRBV5-1 with TRBJ2-7, with 7 bases that match TRBD1. The CDR3 DNA reads as TGCGCCAGCAGCTTGGTAGGACAGGACGAGCAGTACTTC. Its protein product is CASSLVGQDEQYF.